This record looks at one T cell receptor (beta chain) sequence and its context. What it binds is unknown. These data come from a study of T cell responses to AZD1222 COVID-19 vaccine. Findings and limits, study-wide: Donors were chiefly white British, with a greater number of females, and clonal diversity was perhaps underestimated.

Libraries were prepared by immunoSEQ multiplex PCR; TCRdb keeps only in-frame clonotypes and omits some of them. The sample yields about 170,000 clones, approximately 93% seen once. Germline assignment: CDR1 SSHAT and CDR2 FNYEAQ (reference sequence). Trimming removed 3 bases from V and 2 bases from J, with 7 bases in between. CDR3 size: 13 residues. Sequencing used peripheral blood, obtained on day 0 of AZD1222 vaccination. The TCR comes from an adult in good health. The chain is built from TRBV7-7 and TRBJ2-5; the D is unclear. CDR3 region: CASSLDPQETQYF. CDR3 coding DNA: TGTGCCAGCAGCTTGGACCCTCAAGAGACCCAGTACTTC.